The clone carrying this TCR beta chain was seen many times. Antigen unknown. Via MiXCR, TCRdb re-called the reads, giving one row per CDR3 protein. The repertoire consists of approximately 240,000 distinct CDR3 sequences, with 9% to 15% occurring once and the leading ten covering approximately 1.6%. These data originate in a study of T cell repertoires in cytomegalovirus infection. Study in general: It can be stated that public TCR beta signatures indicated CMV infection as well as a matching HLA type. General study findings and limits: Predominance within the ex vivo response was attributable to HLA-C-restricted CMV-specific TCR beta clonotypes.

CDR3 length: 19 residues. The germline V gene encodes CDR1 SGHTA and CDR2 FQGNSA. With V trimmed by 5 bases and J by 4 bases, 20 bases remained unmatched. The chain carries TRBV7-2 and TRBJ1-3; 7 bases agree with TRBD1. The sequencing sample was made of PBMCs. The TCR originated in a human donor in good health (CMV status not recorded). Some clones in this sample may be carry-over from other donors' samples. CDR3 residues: CASSLRQGGRGLAGNTIYF. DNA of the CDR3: TGTGCCAGCAGCCTTAGACAGGGAGGCAGGGGTTTGGCAGGAAACACCATATATTTT.